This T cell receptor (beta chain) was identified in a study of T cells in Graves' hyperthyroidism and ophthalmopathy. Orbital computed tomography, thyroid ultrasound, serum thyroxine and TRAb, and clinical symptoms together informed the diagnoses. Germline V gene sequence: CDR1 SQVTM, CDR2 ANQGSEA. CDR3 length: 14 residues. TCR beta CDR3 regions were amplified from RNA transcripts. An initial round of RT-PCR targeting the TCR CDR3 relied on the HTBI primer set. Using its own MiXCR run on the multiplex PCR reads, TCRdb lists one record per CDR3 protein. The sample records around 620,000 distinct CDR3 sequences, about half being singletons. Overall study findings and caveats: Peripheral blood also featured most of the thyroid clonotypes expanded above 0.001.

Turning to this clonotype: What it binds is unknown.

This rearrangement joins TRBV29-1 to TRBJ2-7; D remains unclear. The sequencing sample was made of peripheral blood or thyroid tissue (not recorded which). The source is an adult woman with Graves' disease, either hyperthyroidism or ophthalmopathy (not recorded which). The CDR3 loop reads CASSQFQVTYEQYF. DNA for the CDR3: TGCGCCAGCAGCCAGTTCCAGGTAACCTACGAGCAGTACTTC.